These 9 T cell receptor beta chains came from one sample sequenced in a study of T cell clonotyping in hematopoietic cell transplantation. Measured with immunoSEQ multiplex PCR; TCRdb has only the in-frame clones, and not every one. The repertoire consists of 26,000 or so clones, with approximately 94% occurring once and the leading ten covering 1.4% to 1.5%. Input material: peripheral blood mononuclear cells. Receptors originate from a man aged 45-60 years in good health. Some clones in this sample may be carry-over from other donors' samples.

The chain couples TRBV2 to TRBJ1-5, with 9 positions matching TRBD1. Per germline, CDR1 SNHLY and CDR2 FYNNEI. CDR3 size: 15 residues. J was trimmed by 13 bases and V by 4 bases; bases with no gene match: 14. The CDR3 DNA reads as TGTGCCAGCAGTGCGAGTCCCGGGACAGGGACAATGCAGCATTTT. Protein sequence: CASSASPGTGTMQHF.

This rearrangement joins TRBV28 to TRBJ1-1; D uncertain. Germline V gene sequence: CDR1 MDHEN, CDR2 SYDVKM. The V end lost 7 bases, the J end lost 3 bases, and 18 bases lay between the germline ends. This CDR3 has 15 amino acids. The CDR3 region has the DNA TGTGCCAGCACACTGCAGTTGAGACTAGACACTGAAGCTTTCTTT. Translated, it gives CASTLQLRLDTEAFF.

The chain couples TRBV7-9 to TRBJ1-1; possibly TRBD1 for D (6 bases). Germline values: CDR1 SEHNR, CDR2 FQNEAQ (reference sequence). The V end lost 5 bases, the J end lost 6 bases, and 16 bases lay between the germline ends. The CDR3 is made up of 14 amino acids. CDR3 loop: CASSNTGRAAEAFF. Here the CDR3 DNA reads TGTGCCAGCAGCAACACAGGGCGGGCAGCTGAAGCTTTCTTT. The full variable domain, completed using reference TRBV7-9 and TRBJ1-1, is DTGVSQNPRHKITKRGQNVTFRCDPISEHNRLYWYRQTLGQGPEFLTYFQNEAQLEKSRLLSDRFSAERPKGSFSTLEIQRTEQGDSAMYLCASSNTGRAAEAFFGQGTRLTVV.

This clone was found a few times. The V call is TRBV5-1, the J call TRBJ1-4, with 9 positions matching TRBD1. This CDR3 has 15 amino acids. The germline CDR1 and CDR2 sequences are SGHRS and YFSETQ. The V and J ends lost 4 bases and 8 bases, in that order; junction bases with no gene match: 9. CDR3 amino acids: CASSLGQGIGEKLFF. DNA for the CDR3: TGCGCCAGCAGCCTCGGACAGGGGATAGGGGAAAAACTGTTTTTT.

The chain joins TRBV29-1 to TRBJ2-2; 7 bases are a match to TRBD1. The CDR3 is 13 residues long. Germline CDR1 reads SQVTM; CDR2 reads ANQGSEA. Germline trimming cut 6 bases from V and 7 bases from J; bases unmatched to any gene: 8. CDR3 amino acids: CSVWGQLGGELFF. The CDR3, as DNA: TGCAGCGTATGGGGACAGTTGGGCGGGGAGCTGTTTTTT.

The V call is TRBV27, the J call TRBJ1-2, with a possible D match to TRBD1 (5 bases). The V end was cut by 4 bases, the J end by 4 bases, with 10 bases between. The V gene's germline CDR1 is MNHEY and CDR2 SMNVEV (reference sequence). The CDR3 consists of 13 residues. CDR3 nucleotide sequence: TGTGCCAGCAGTTCTGGGGGAGGCTATGGCTACACCTTC. Translated, it gives CASSSGGGYGYTF.

This chain joins TRBV5-1 and TRBJ2-1; D is undetermined. Germline loops: CDR1 SGHRS, CDR2 YFSETQ. V shed 0 bases and J shed 10 bases, with 14 bases lying between them. The CDR3 loop spans 14 amino acids. The CDR3 sequence: CASSLAVARREQFF. CDR3 DNA: TGCGCCAGCAGCTTGGCCGTGGCCCGTCGGGAGCAGTTCTTC.

The rearrangement joins TRBV11-2 to TRBJ1-2; 9 bases line up with TRBD1. The CDR3 is made up of 11 amino acids. Looked up from germline, CDR1 is SGHAT and CDR2 is FQNNGV. V shed 4 bases, J shed 12 bases, and the junction held 3 bases outside the gene matches. CDR3 in DNA: TGTGCCAGCAGCTCCGGACAGGGGAACACCTTC. Translating gives CASSSGQGNTF.

V gene TRBV5-4 combines with J gene TRBJ1-1, with TRBD1 matching 7 bases. V dropped 0 bases and J dropped 2; count of bases not matched to a gene: 4. The length of the CDR3 is 15 residues. CDR1 SGHNT and CDR2 YYREEE come from the germline V gene (reference sequence). CDR3 sequence: CASSLVGTVNTEAFF. The CDR3 DNA reads TGTGCCAGCAGCTTGGTAGGGACAGTTAACACTGAAGCTTTCTTT.